A selection of T cell receptor beta chains follows, all from one sample in a study of T cell clones after liver transplantation. Clones were sequenced by immunoSEQ multiplex PCR, and TCRdb holds only the in-frame ones, with some missing. Of tens of thousands of clones in the sample, approximately 96% were seen once. The sequencing used CD8+ T cells from blood, collected 12 months after liver transplant. All receptors come from a human patient who received a liver transplant. Some T cells may trace back to the graft donor. The CDR3 runs from the conserved cysteine through the conserved F or W. The order of the fields is CDR3 protein, CDR3 DNA, J gene, D gene, clone size, V gene. D genes are given only for firm matches. Clone size is given for some rows only: seen once, a few or many times, or a class if the clone is expanded.

CDR3 protein: CASSPSGQGGTDTQYF
CDR3 DNA: TGCGCCAGCAGCCCCTCCGGACAGGGCGGCACAGATACGCAGTATTTT
J gene: TRBJ2-3
D gene: TRBD1
clone size: -
V gene: TRBV4-1

CDR3 protein: CASSPWDPAGQETQYF
CDR3 DNA: TGTGCCAGCAGCCCATGGGATCCCGCGGGGCAAGAGACCCAGTACTTC
J gene: TRBJ2-5
D gene: -
clone size: -
V gene: TRBV13

CDR3 protein: CASSPVPGFYNEQFF
CDR3 DNA: TGCGCCAGCAGCCCCGTACCGGGGTTCTACAATGAGCAGTTCTTC
J gene: TRBJ2-1
D gene: -
clone size: -
V gene: TRBV4-1

CDR3 protein: CASTRDWDRGTGELFF
CDR3 DNA: TGTGCCAGTACTCGGGACTGGGACAGGGGCACCGGGGAGCTGTTTTTT
J gene: TRBJ2-2
D gene: TRBD1
clone size: -
V gene: TRBV19

CDR3 protein: CASSLEGQGTYEQYF
CDR3 DNA: TGTGCCAGCAGCTTAGAAGGACAGGGTACGTACGAGCAGTACTTC
J gene: TRBJ2-7
D gene: TRBD1
clone size: -
V gene: TRBV7-9

CDR3 protein: CASSSRTLRGTDTQYF
CDR3 DNA: TGTGCCAGCAGCTCCAGGACTCTAAGAGGCACAGATACGCAGTATTTT
J gene: TRBJ2-3
D gene: -
clone size: -
V gene: TRBV7-2

CDR3 protein: CASSSTGAGEKLFF
CDR3 DNA: TGTGCCAGCAGCTCGACAGGGGCCGGAGAAAAACTGTTTTTT
J gene: TRBJ1-4
D gene: TRBD1
clone size: -
V gene: TRBV7-9

CDR3 protein: CASAPQGHTDTQYF
CDR3 DNA: TGTGCCAGCGCCCCACAGGGACACACAGATACGCAGTATTTT
J gene: TRBJ2-3
D gene: -
clone size: -
V gene: TRBV27

CDR3 protein: CASSLGPYSGSSYNEQFF
CDR3 DNA: TGTGCCAGCAGCTTAGGCCCTTATAGCGGGAGCTCCTACAATGAGCAGTTCTTC
J gene: TRBJ2-1
D gene: TRBD2
clone size: -
V gene: TRBV11-2

CDR3 protein: CAISESRDVWNEQFF
CDR3 DNA: TGTGCCATCAGTGAGTCGAGGGACGTCTGGAATGAGCAGTTCTTC
J gene: TRBJ2-1
D gene: -
clone size: -
V gene: TRBV10-3

CDR3 protein: CASSSAGTSIVYGYTF
CDR3 DNA: TGTGCCAGCAGTTCGGCAGGGACTTCTATAGTCTATGGCTACACCTTC
J gene: TRBJ1-2
D gene: -
clone size: -
V gene: TRBV27

CDR3 protein: CASSSHGTGNGNQPQHF
CDR3 DNA: TGTGCCAGCAGTTCCCACGGGACAGGCAATGGCAATCAGCCCCAGCATTTT
J gene: TRBJ1-5
D gene: TRBD1
clone size: -
V gene: TRBV27

CDR3 protein: CASSNGQGGLYEQYF
CDR3 DNA: TGCGCCAGCAGCAATGGACAGGGGGGGCTCTACGAGCAGTACTTC
J gene: TRBJ2-7
D gene: TRBD1
clone size: few
V gene: TRBV5-1